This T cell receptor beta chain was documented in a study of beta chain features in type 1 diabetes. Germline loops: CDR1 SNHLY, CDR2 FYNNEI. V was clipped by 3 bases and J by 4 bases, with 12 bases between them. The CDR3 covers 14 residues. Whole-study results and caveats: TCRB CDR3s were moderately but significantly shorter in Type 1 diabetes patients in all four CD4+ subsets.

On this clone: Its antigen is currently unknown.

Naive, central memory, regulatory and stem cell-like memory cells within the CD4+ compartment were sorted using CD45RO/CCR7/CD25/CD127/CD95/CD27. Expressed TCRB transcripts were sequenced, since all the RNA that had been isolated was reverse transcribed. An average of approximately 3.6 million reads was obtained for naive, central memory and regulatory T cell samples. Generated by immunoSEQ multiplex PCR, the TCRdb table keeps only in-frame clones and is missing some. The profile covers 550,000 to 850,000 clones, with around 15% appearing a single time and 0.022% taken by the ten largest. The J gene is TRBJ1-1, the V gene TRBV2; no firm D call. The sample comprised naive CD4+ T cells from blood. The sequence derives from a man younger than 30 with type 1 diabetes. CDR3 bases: TGTGCCAGCAGTGATGGGCCTTGGGGCACTGAAGCTTTCTTT. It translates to CASSDGPWGTEAFF.